This T cell receptor beta chain comes out of a study of blood T cell repertoires in COVID-19 (dated by TCRdb to 2018 to 2021). General notes on the study: Samples from collaborators originated in the United States, Italy and Spain and spanned both the acute and convalescent phases of COVID-19. Where HLA class I and class II types were available, the types were taken from metadata supplied by the sample provider, not from assay-based typing. The prospective study material was composed of cDNA or gDNA derived from T cells, B-cell-depleted T cells, or PBMCs. The repertoires were made available in a free public database intended to serve as a resource for research on the immune response to SARS-CoV-2. Samples came from the ongoing ImmuneRACE study (first 160 participants) plus 1,254 subjects from 6 global collaborators. Subjects who had been exposed to COVID-19, were actively infected with it, or had recovered from it provided the deeply sampled blood TCRbeta repertoires that made up the dataset. Sample metadata almost always included a de-identified subject ID, COVID-19 status, age in years and sex.

CDR1 and CDR2, per the germline V gene, are ENHRY and SYGVKD. The CDR3 spans 15 residues, from the cysteine through the phenylalanine. Left in the record is the CDR3 DNA by itself, 45 bases read in frame from the first base. Clipping removes 4 bases from V and 5 bases from J, with 5 as the unmatched junction base count. General findings and caveats noted by the study authors: Clinical and demographic metadata were provided uncurated, with the amount varying by source and participant.

The collaborating institutions used their own protocols to collect whole blood in K2EDTA tubes. For TCRbeta analysis, collaborators shipped samples in one of three forms: frozen whole blood, isolated PBMCs, or DNA extracted from either of those sample types. Concerning this clone itself: No cognate antigen has been identified for it. Base-call qualities are not available, and no considerably larger clone is one nucleotide away.

The immunoSEQ Assay, a bias-controlled multiplex PCR, was used to amplify TCRbeta CDR3 regions from genomic DNA. Per the authors' processing: Within the assay, amplification of reference gene primers was used to estimate how many nucleated cells each sample contained. Sequence reads were collapsed and filtered to measure the absolute abundance of every unique TCRbeta CDR3 rearrangement. For each sample, productive Simpson clonality was calculated as the square root of Simpson's diversity index over productive rearrangements. TCRdb holds this immuneACCESS table with in-frame rearrangements only. Some clones are missing; in checked studies, unresolved V genes explain under half, and the rest has no known cause. That table supplies the V and J calls and clone size; D and trimming were determined from the DNA. The sample has under 150,000 clones on record, 75% to 90% of them singletons. About 4.5% of the sample is held by the ten biggest clonotypes.

The sequence is built from TRBV10-3 and TRBJ1-6; 7 central bases correspond to TRBD1. Sequenced input: peripheral blood. This clonotype originated in a woman in her 50s with acute or convalescent COVID-19. The DNA reads as follows: TGTGCCATCAGTGCGGAGGGGGCAAATAATTCACCCCTCCACTTT. It specifies CAISAEGANNSPLHF.